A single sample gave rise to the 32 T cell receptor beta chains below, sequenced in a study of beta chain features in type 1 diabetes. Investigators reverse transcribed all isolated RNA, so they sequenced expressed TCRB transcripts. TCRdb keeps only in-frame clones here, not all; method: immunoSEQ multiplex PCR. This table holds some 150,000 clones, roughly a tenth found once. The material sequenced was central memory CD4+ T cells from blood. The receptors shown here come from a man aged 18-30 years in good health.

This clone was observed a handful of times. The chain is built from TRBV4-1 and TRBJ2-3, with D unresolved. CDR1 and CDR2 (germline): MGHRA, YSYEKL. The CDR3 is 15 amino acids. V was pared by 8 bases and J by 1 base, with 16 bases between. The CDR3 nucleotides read TGCGCCAGCCTCAAAGACTTGTCGGGCACAGATACGCAGTATTTT. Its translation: CASLKDLSGTDTQYF.

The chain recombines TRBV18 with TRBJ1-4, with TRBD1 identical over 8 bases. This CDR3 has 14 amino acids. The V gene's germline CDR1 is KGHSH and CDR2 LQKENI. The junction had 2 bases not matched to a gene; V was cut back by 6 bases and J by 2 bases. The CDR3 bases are TGTGCCAGCTCGTGGACAGGGACTAATGAAAAACTGTTTTTT. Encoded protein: CASSWTGTNEKLFF.

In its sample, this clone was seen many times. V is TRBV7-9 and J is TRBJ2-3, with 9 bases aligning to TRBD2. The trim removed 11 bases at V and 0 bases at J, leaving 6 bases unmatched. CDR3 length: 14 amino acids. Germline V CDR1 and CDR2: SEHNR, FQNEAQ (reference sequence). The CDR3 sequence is CAGERGVSTDTQYF. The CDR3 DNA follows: TGTGCCGGCGAGCGGGGGGTTAGCACAGATACGCAGTATTTT.

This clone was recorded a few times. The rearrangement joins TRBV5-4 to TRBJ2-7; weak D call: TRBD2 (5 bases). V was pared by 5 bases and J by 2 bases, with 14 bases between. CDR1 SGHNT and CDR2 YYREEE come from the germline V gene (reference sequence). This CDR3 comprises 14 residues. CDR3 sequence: CASSEGWGAYEQYF. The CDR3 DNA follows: TGTGCCAGCAGTGAGGGTTGGGGTGCCTACGAGCAGTACTTC.

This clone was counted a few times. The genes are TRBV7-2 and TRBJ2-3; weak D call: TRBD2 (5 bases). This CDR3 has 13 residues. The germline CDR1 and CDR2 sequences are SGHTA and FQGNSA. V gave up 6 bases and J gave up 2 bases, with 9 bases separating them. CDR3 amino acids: CASRSGNTDTQYF. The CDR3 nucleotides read TGTGCCAGCAGGTCGGGGAACACAGATACGCAGTATTTT. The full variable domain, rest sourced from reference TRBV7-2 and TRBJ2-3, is GAGVSQSPSNKVTEKGKDVELRCDPISGHTALYWYRQSLGQGLEFLIYFQGNSAPDKSGLPSDRFSAERTGGSVSTLTIQRTQQEDSAVYLCASRSGNTDTQYFGPGTRLTVL.

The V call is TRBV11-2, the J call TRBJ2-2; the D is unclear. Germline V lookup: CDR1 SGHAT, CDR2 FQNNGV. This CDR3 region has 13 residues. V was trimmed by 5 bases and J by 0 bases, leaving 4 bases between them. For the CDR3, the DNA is TGTGCCAGCAGCACAACGAACACCGGGGAGCTGTTTTTT. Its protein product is CASSTTNTGELFF.

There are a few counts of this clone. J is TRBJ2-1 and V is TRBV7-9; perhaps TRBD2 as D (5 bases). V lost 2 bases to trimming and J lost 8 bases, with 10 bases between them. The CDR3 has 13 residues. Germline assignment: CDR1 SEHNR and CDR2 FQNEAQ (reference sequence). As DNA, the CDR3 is TGTGCCAGCAGCTTACTTTACGGGGATGAGCAGTTCTTC. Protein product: CASSLLYGDEQFF.

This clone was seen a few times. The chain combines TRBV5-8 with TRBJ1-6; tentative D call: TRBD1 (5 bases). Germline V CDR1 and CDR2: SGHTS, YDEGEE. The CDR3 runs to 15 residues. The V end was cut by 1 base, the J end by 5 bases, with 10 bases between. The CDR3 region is CASSLRQKNNSPLHF. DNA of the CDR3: TGTGCCAGCAGCTTGAGACAGAAGAATAATTCACCCCTCCACTTT.

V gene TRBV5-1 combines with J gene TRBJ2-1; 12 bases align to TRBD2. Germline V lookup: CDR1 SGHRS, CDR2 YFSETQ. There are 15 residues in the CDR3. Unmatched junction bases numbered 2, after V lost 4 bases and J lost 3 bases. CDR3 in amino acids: CASSPGLAGYNEQFF. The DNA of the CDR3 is TGCGCCAGCAGCCCGGGACTAGCGGGCTACAATGAGCAGTTCTTC.

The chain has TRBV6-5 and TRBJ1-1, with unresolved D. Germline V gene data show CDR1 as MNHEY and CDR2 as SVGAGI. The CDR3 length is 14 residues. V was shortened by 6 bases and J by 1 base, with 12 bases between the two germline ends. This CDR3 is CASRLLTGNTEAFF. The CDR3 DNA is TGTGCCAGCAGACTATTAACGGGGAACACTGAAGCTTTCTTT.

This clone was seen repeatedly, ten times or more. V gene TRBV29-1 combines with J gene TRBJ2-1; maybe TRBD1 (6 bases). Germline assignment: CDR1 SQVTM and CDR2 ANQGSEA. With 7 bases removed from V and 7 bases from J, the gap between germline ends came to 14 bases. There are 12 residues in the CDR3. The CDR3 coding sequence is TGCAGCGCCGGGTCTAGGGGGAATGAGCAGTTCTTC. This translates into CSAGSRGNEQFF.

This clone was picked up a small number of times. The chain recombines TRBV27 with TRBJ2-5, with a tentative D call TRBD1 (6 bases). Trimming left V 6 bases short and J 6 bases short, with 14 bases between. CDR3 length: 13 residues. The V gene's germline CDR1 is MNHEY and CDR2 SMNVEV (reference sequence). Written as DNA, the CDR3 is TGTGCCAGCAGACAACAGGGTCATCAGACCCAGTACTTC. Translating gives CASRQQGHQTQYF.

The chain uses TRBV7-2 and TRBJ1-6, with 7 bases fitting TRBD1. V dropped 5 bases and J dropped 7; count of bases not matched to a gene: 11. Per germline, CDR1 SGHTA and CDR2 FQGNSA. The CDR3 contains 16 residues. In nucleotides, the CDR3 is TGTGCCAGCAGCGTCACTTCAGGGACAGTGAATTCACCCCTCCACTTT. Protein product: CASSVTSGTVNSPLHF.

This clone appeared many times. The CDR3 here is CASSNTGTAYGYTF. As DNA, the CDR3 is TGCGCCAGCTCAAATACCGGGACAGCCTATGGCTACACCTTC. The rearrangement links TRBV5-1 to TRBJ1-2; TRBD1 matches at 7 bases. CDR1 SGHRS and CDR2 YFSETQ come from the germline V gene. The CDR3 spans 14 residues. Germline trimming cut 7 bases from V and 4 bases from J; bases unmatched to any gene: 10. The variable domain in full, with the rest retrieved from reference TRBV5-1 and TRBJ1-2, is KAGVTQTPRYLIKTRGQQVTLSCSPISGHRSVSWYQQTPGQGLQFLFEYFSETQRNKGNFPGRFSGRQFSNSRSEMNVSTLELGDSALYLCASSNTGTAYGYTFGSGTRLTVV.

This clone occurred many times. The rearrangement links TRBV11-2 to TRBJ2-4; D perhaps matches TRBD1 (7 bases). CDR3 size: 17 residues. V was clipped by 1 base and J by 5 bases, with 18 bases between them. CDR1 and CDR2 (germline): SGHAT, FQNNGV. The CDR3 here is CASSLGSTGWEENIQYF. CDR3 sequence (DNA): TGTGCCAGCAGCTTAGGTTCGACAGGGTGGGAGGAAAACATTCAGTACTTC.

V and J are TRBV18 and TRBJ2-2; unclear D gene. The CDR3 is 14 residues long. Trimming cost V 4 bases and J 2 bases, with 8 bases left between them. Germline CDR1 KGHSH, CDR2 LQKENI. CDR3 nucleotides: TGTGCCAGCTCACAAAACAAAAACACCGGGGAGCTGTTTTTT. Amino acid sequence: CASSQNKNTGELFF.

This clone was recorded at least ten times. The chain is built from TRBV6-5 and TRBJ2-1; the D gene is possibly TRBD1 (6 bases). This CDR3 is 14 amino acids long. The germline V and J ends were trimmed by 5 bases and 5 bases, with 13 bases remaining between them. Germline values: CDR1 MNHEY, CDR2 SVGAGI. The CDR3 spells CASSRRTEDNEQFF. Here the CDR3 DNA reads TGTGCCAGCAGTCGTCGGACAGAGGACAATGAGCAGTTCTTC.

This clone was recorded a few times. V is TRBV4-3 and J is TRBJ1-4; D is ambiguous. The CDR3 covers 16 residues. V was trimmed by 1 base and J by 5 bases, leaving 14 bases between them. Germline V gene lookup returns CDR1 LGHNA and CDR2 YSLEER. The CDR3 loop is CASSQGYRAGNEKLFF. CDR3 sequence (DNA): TGCGCCAGCAGCCAAGGCTACAGAGCGGGGAATGAAAAACTGTTTTTT.

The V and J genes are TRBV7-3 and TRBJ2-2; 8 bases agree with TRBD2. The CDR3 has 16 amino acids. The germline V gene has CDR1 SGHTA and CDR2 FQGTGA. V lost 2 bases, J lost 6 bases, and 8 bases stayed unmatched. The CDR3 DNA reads TGTGCCAGCAGCTTATTTCCGGGGGGGCCTGCCGGGGAGCTGTTTTTT. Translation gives CASSLFPGGPAGELFF.

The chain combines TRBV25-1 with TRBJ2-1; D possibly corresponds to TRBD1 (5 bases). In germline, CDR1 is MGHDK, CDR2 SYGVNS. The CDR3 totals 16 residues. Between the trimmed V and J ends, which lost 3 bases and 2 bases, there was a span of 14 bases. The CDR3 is CASSDRGSSAYNEQFF. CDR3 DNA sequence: TGTGCCAGCAGTGATAGGGGCAGCTCAGCCTACAATGAGCAGTTCTTC.

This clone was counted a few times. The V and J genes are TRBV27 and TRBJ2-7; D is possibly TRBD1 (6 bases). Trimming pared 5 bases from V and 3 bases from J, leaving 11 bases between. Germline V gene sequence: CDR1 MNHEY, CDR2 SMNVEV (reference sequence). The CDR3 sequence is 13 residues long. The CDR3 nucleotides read TGTGCCAGCAGTAACGGACAGTTCTACGAGCAGTACTTC. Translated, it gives CASSNGQFYEQYF.

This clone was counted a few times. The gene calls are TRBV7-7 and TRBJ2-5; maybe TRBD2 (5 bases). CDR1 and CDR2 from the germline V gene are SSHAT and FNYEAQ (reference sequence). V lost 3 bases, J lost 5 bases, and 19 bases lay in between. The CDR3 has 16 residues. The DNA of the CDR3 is TGTGCCAGCAGCTTGTTGTATGGGGAGCCCACGGAGACCCAGTACTTC. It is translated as CASSLLYGEPTETQYF.

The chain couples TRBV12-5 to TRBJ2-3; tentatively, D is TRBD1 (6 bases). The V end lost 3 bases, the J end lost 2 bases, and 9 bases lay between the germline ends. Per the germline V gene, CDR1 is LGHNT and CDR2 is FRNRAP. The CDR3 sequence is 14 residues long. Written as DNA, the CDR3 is TGTGCTAGTGGTTTAGGGACAATCACAGATACGCAGTATTTT. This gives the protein CASGLGTITDTQYF.

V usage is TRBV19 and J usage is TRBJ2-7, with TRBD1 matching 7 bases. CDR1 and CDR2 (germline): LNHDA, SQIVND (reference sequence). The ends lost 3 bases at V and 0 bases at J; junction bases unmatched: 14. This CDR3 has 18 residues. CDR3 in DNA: TGTGCCAGTAGTATTGGCCGGGACAGACCACCGACCTCCTACGAGCAGTACTTC. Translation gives CASSIGRDRPPTSYEQYF.

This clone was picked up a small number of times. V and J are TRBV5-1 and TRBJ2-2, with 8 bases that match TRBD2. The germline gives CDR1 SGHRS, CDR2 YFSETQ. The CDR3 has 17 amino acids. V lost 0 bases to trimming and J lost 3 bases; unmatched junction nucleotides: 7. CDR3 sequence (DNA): TGCGCCAGCAGCTTGGCCCCTAGCGGGCACCACACCGGGGAGCTGTTTTTT. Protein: CASSLAPSGHHTGELFF. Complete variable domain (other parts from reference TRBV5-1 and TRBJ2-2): KAGVTQTPRYLIKTRGQQVTLSCSPISGHRSVSWYQQTPGQGLQFLFEYFSETQRNKGNFPGRFSGRQFSNSRSEMNVSTLELGDSALYLCASSLAPSGHHTGELFFGEGSRLTVL.

The CDR3 sequence is CASSLRDSNTGELFF. DNA for the CDR3: TGCGCCAGCAGCTTGAGGGACAGCAACACCGGGGAGCTGTTTTTT. The rearrangement uses TRBV5-1 and TRBJ2-2; 7 bases align to TRBD1. This CDR3 region has 15 residues. V lost 1 base and J lost 2; bases outside the gene matches: 2. Germline V gives CDR1 SGHRS, CDR2 YFSETQ.

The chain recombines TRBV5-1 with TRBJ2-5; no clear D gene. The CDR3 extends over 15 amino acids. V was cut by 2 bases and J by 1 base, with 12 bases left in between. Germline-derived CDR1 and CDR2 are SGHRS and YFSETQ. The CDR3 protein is CASSFNPQAQETQYF. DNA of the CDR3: TGCGCCAGCAGCTTTAACCCCCAGGCCCAAGAGACCCAGTACTTC. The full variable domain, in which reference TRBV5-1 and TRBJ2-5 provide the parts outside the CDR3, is KAGVTQTPRYLIKTRGQQVTLSCSPISGHRSVSWYQQTPGQGLQFLFEYFSETQRNKGNFPGRFSGRQFSNSRSEMNVSTLELGDSALYLCASSFNPQAQETQYFGPGTRLLVL.

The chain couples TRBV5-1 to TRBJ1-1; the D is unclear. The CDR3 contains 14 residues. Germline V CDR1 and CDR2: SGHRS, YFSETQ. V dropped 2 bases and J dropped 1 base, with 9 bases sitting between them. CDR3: CASSFAEKNTEAFF. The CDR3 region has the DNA TGCGCCAGCAGCTTTGCAGAAAAGAACACTGAAGCTTTCTTT.

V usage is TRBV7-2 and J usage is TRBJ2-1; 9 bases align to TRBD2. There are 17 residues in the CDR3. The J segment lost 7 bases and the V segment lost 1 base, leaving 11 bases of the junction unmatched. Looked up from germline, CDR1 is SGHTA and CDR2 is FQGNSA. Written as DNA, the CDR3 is TGTGCCAGCAGCTTAGATCGCGGCGGGGGGGCACGGAATGAGCAGTTCTTC. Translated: CASSLDRGGGARNEQFF.

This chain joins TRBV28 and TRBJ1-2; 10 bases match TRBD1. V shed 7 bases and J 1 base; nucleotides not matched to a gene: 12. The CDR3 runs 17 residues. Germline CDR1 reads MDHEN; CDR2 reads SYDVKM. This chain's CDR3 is CASTMGGTGAFNYGYTF. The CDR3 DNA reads TGTGCCAGCACCATGGGCGGGACAGGGGCGTTTAACTATGGCTACACCTTC.

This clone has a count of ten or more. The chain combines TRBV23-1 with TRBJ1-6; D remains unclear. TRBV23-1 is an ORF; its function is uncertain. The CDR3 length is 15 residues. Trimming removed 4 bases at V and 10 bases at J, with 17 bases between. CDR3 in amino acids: CASSRYGGVGSPLHF. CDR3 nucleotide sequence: TGCGCCAGCAGTCGCTACGGAGGAGTAGGGTCACCCCTCCACTTT.

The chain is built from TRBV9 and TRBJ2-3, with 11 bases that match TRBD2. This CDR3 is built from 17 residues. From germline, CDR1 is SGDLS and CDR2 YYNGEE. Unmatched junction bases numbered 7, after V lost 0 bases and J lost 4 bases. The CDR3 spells CASSVGYSGGAPDTQYF. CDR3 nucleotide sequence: TGTGCCAGCAGCGTAGGTTATAGCGGGGGGGCCCCAGATACGCAGTATTTT.